What follows are 12 T cell receptor beta chains derived from one specimen sequenced in a study of EBV T-cell therapy then PD-1 blockade in nasopharyngeal carcinoma. The treatment: AdE1-LMPpoly-expanded autologous EBV-specific T-cell therapy followed by anti-PD-1 nivolumab. Sequenced by immunoSEQ multiplex PCR; TCRdb stores in-frame clones only, minus some. The sample consists of about 17,000 clones, approximately 88% of them appearing once. The antigens of these receptors remain unknown. The specimen comprised CD8+ T cells from blood, sampled at day 0 from a patient whose treatment included autologous EBV-specific T cells and nivolumab. These TCRs come from a man aged 35 to 55 with nasopharyngeal carcinoma.

By sample fraction, this clone is large. The chain has TRBV6-2 or TRBV6-3 and TRBJ2-5, with D possibly being TRBD1 (5 bases). V lost 4 bases to trimming and J lost 5 bases, with 11 bases between them. In germline, CDR1 is MNHEY, CDR2 SVGEGT. The CDR3 sequence is 13 residues long. The DNA of the CDR3 is TGTGCCAGCAGTTGGACATCGTGGGAGACCCAGTACTTC. Amino acid sequence: CASSWTSWETQYF.

The gene calls are TRBV6-2 or TRBV6-3 and TRBJ2-7; D is uncertain. The germline V and J ends were trimmed by 2 bases and 3 bases, with 11 bases remaining between them. CDR1 is MNHEY and CDR2 is SVGEGT in the germline V gene. This CDR3 is 14 amino acids long. CDR3 region: CASSYGQEVYEQYF. The CDR3 bases are TGTGCCAGCAGTTACGGGCAGGAAGTCTACGAGCAGTACTTC.

In this sample, this clone turned up once. J is TRBJ2-7 and V is TRBV5-1; 7 bases fit TRBD2. Germline V gives CDR1 SGHRS, CDR2 YFSETQ. Trimming took 0 bases from V and 1 from J; bases not matched to a gene: 7. The CDR3 has 16 residues. The CDR3 reads CASSLARGGFSYEQYF. The CDR3 DNA reads as TGCGCCAGCAGCTTGGCCCGCGGGGGTTTTTCCTACGAGCAGTACTTC.

The gene calls are TRBV3-1 (or the pseudogene TRBV3-2) and TRBJ1-4; D unresolved. Germline V gene data show CDR1 as LGHDT and CDR2 as YNNKEL (reference sequence). V lost 0 bases and J 7 bases, leaving 15 bases between the germline ends. This CDR3 is 16 amino acids long. CDR3 sequence (DNA): TGTGCCAGCAGCCAAGATCAAGAAGGGTTTAGTGAAAAACTGTTTTTT. It translates to CASSQDQEGFSEKLFF.

The V and J genes are TRBV6-2 or TRBV6-3 and TRBJ1-5; 8 positions match TRBD1. The germline gives CDR1 MNHEY, CDR2 SVGEGT. The CDR3 sequence is 16 residues long. The V and J ends lost 5 bases and 2 bases, in that order; junction bases with no gene match: 8. The CDR3 nucleotides are TGTGCCAGCAGTGACCTTCAGGGGGCGGGCAATCAGCCCCAGCATTTT. Encoded protein: CASSDLQGAGNQPQHF.

J is TRBJ1-2 and V is TRBV9; D is possibly TRBD1 (5 bases). The CDR3 length is 17 residues. CDR1 and CDR2 (germline): SGDLS, YYNGEE. The germline V and J ends were trimmed by 3 bases and 1 base, with 19 bases remaining between them. CDR3 loop: CASSGAPGPGVNYGYTF. The CDR3 region has the DNA TGTGCCAGCAGCGGTGCCCCCGGTCCGGGGGTTAACTATGGCTACACCTTC. Supplemented by reference TRBV9 and TRBJ1-2, the full variable domain reads DSGVTQTPKHLITATGQRVTLRCSPRSGDLSVYWYQQSLDQGLQFLIQYYNGEERAKGNILERFSAQQFPDLHSELNLSSLELGDSALYFCASSGAPGPGVNYGYTFGSGTRLTVV.

This chain links TRBV30 with TRBJ1-2; 8 bases are a match to TRBD1. There are 15 residues in the CDR3. Germline CDR1 is GTSNPN and CDR2 is SVGIG (reference sequence). V shed 2 bases and J 4 bases; nucleotides not matched to a gene: 9. This CDR3 is CAWSSVGQGPYGYTF. For the CDR3, the DNA is TGTGCCTGGAGTTCCGTCGGACAGGGCCCCTATGGCTACACCTTC.

The chain couples TRBV5-3 to TRBJ1-5; tentative D call: TRBD1 (5 bases). TRBV5-3 is flagged as an ORF with uncertain function. The CDR3 runs 16 residues. V was shortened by 0 bases and J by 4 bases, with 14 bases between the two germline ends. The CDR3 loop reads CARSLEAGGSNQPQHF. The DNA of the CDR3 is TGTGCCAGAAGCTTGGAAGCGGGGGGTAGTAATCAGCCCCAGCATTTT.

The sample holds one count of this clone. This chain joins TRBV6-6 and TRBJ2-1; D is possibly TRBD2 (6 bases). Germline assignment: CDR1 MNHNY and CDR2 SVGAGI (reference sequence). V lost 11 bases to trimming and J lost 3 bases, with 14 bases between them. The length of the CDR3 is 13 residues. The CDR3 coding sequence is TGTGCCTCCGGGGGATCGGACTACAATGAGCAGTTCTTC. It is translated as CASGGSDYNEQFF.

This clone was detected only a few times. The chain is built from TRBV5-1 and TRBJ1-6; no firm D call. The germline V gene encodes CDR1 SGHRS and CDR2 YFSETQ. This CDR3 comprises 15 residues. V shed 4 bases and J shed 4 bases, with 12 bases lying between them. CDR3 in DNA: TGCGCCAGCAGCACTCGGTCGGGATATAATTCACCCCTCCACTTT. It encodes CASSTRSGYNSPLHF.

The chain combines TRBV9 with TRBJ2-3; D gene uncertain. This CDR3 has 15 residues. V gave up 3 bases and J gave up 0 bases, with 11 bases separating them. The germline CDR1 and CDR2 sequences are SGDLS and YYNGEE. The CDR3 bases are TGTGCCAGCAGCGGCGGAAGCGTCAGCACAGATACGCAGTATTTT. This codes for CASSGGSVSTDTQYF.

The V and J genes are TRBV7-8 and TRBJ2-1; D remains ambiguous. V lost 5 bases and J lost 5, with 7 bases in between. The length of the CDR3 is 12 residues. Germline V CDR1 and CDR2: SGHVS, FQNEAQ. CDR3 bases: TGTGCCAGCAGCCCATTAAACAATGAGCAGTTCTTC. Translating it yields CASSPLNNEQFF.